This TCR beta chain came from a study of memory CD4+ T cells and cytomegalovirus serostatus. Across the whole study: Healthy Belgian adult donors included roughly ten CMV-positive and 24 CMV-negative people. General observations from the study: CMV serostatus prediction reached median AUC roughly 0.95, or 0.91 with US-trained model. About 40% of the roughly 160 known CMV-associated TCRbeta sequences appeared in CD4+ memory.

Single viable CD3+CD4+CD8-CD45RO+ cells were sorted as the memory CD4+ T cells. CD4+ T cells were isolated by positive magnetic selection. As regards this clone: The antigen is undetermined.

Sequencing was performed with immunoSEQ multiplex PCR; in TCRdb, only in-frame clones are kept and a portion is missing. The sample consists of 35,000 to 40,000 clones, around three quarters of them appearing once. J gave up 5 bases and V 1 base, and 4 bases lay outside the gene matches. Germline V gene lookup returns CDR1 SGHDT and CDR2 YYEEEE. This CDR3 region has 15 residues. This chain joins TRBV5-6 and TRBJ2-5; 11 bases map to TRBD2. This TCR came from an adult in good health and CMV-seropositive. Sequencing used memory CD4+ T cells from blood. In nucleotides, the CDR3 is TGTGCCAGCAGCTTGCTAGCGGGGGGTCGGGAGACCCAGTACTTC. It encodes CASSLLAGGRETQYF. The entire variable domain, with the rest obtained from reference TRBV5-6 and TRBJ2-5, is as follows: DAGVTQSPTHLIKTRGQQVTLRCSPKSGHDTVSWYQQALGQGPQFIFQYYEEEERQRGNFPDRFSGHQFPNYSSELNVNALLLGDSALYLCASSLLAGGRETQYFGPGTRLLVL.